The source of this TCR beta chain is a study of cytomegalovirus exposure and HLA in healthy donors. This clone has a handful of counts. As yet, its antigen is unknown. In the PCR, 60 Vbeta and 13 Jbeta primers were used. Clones were sequenced by immunoSEQ multiplex PCR, and TCRdb holds only the in-frame ones, with some missing. The sample consists of over 100,000 clones, more than 60% of them appearing once. Whole-study results and caveats: Altogether, some 170 TCR beta chains were recorded as cytomegalovirus-associated. Confirmation in vitro established that a few CMV-associated chains were specific for CMV antigens.

The TCR sequence derives from a man between 18 and 29 years old in good health and CMV-seronegative. The sequencing sample was made of PBMCs.

CDR3 bases: TGTGCCAGCAGCCTCATCGGTGTCGGTGAGACCCAGTACTTC. Its translation is CASSLIGVGETQYF. This chain uses TRBV11-2 with TRBJ2-5, with unresolved D. CDR3 length: 14 residues. The ends were cut back, 5 bases at V and 5 bases at J, with 15 bases in the middle. Germline V lookup: CDR1 SGHAT, CDR2 FQNNGV.